These 30 T cell receptor beta chains were sequenced from one sample in a study of T cell responses to AZD1222 COVID-19 vaccine. The data were produced by immunoSEQ multiplex PCR, yet TCRdb's version contains in-frame clones alone and is incomplete. The sample has some 70,000 clones, approximately 80% seen once; the top ten hold 11% to 15%. The sequencing used peripheral blood, collected 28 days after the second AZD1222 dose. These TCRs come from an adult who received the AZD1222 COVID-19 vaccine.

Of note for this clone: Because the CDR3's place on the DNA is in doubt, the DNA is left out and the CDR3 is given as listed by TCRdb. The rearrangement joins TRBV19 to TRBJ2-7; the table's D call of TRBD1 was not tested on the DNA. The length of the CDR3 is 24 amino acids, counting both ends. Per the germline V gene, CDR1 is LNHDA and CDR2 is SQIVND (reference sequence). CDR3 region: CASSIGQGAPLRAVLRAGHQAAIF.

The chain joins TRBV2 to TRBJ1-6, with 8 nucleotides matching TRBD1. V shed 4 bases and J 2 bases; nucleotides not matched to a gene: 4. Germline V gene data show CDR1 as SNHLY and CDR2 as FYNNEI. The CDR3 covers 16 residues. The CDR3 protein is CASSVDRVAYNSPLHF. The CDR3 nucleotides read TGTGCCAGCAGTGTGGACAGGGTGGCCTATAATTCACCCCTCCACTTT.

The chain employs TRBV25-1 and TRBJ2-2; D may be TRBD2 (5 bases). Germline V gives CDR1 MGHDK, CDR2 SYGVNS. V gave up 4 bases and J gave up 2 bases, with 8 bases separating them. This CDR3 contains 14 residues. The CDR3 sequence: CASSGGLNTGELFF. The CDR3 nucleotides read TGTGCCAGCAGTGGAGGACTTAACACCGGGGAGCTGTTTTTT.

The chain joins TRBV7-9 to TRBJ2-3, with TRBD1 as a possible D gene (5 bases). The CDR3 has 12 residues. Germline V gene data show CDR1 as SEHNR and CDR2 as FQNEAQ (reference sequence). V dropped 3 bases and J dropped 5 bases, with 6 bases sitting between them. In DNA, the CDR3 is TGTGCCAGCAGCTTGACAGAAGATACGCAGTATTTT. It translates to CASSLTEDTQYF.

This chain links TRBV27 with TRBJ1-3; D may be TRBD1 (6 bases). This CDR3 contains 16 residues. Trimming stripped 5 bases from V and 0 bases from J, with 14 bases between. Germline V gene data show CDR1 as MNHEY and CDR2 as SMNVEV (reference sequence). CDR3 sequence reads: CASSPLDRRSGNTIYF. The CDR3, as DNA: TGTGCCAGCAGTCCACTCGACAGGCGCTCTGGAAACACCATATATTTT.

The V call is TRBV29-1, the J call TRBJ2-1; D not certain. V was cut by 2 bases and J by 0 bases, with 11 bases left in between. The CDR3 sequence is 15 residues long. Germline V CDR1 and CDR2: SQVTM, ANQGSEA. The CDR3 DNA sequence: TGCAGCGTTGAAAGAGCAGGAAACTCCTACAATGAGCAGTTCTTC. The encoded protein is CSVERAGNSYNEQFF.

This clone has just a few counts. This chain uses TRBV7-9 with TRBJ2-1, with 9 bases lining up with TRBD1. The CDR3 totals 17 residues. CDR1 and CDR2 from the germline V gene are SEHNR and FQNEAQ (reference sequence). The V and J ends lost 3 bases and 8 bases, in that order; junction bases with no gene match: 14. This chain's CDR3 is CASSFSRDRVFQYEQFF. The CDR3 DNA follows: TGTGCCAGCAGCTTTTCCCGGGACAGGGTTTTTCAATATGAGCAGTTCTTC.

The chain joins TRBV19 to TRBJ1-3, with D tentatively TRBD1 (5 bases). V lost 5 bases and J 1 base, leaving 12 bases between the germline ends. Germline loops: CDR1 LNHDA, CDR2 SQIVND (reference sequence). CDR3 length: 15 amino acids. The CDR3 here is CASSPSGTSGNTIYF. CDR3 sequence (DNA): TGTGCCAGTAGTCCCTCCGGGACGTCTGGAAACACCATATATTTT.

CDR3 protein: CASSVADNTEAFF. In DNA, the CDR3 is TGTGCCAGCAGTGTGGCCGACAACACTGAAGCTTTCTTT. The chain employs TRBV2 and TRBJ1-1; D gene uncertain. CDR1 is SNHLY and CDR2 is FYNNEI in the germline V gene. Trimming took 4 bases from V and 2 from J, leaving 8 bases between them. CDR3 length equals 13 residues.

The gene calls are TRBV6-6 and TRBJ1-1; maybe TRBD1 (6 bases). The CDR3 runs to 14 residues. Germline CDR1 reads MNHNY; CDR2 reads SVGAGI (reference sequence). V was shortened by 7 bases and J by 10 bases, with 22 bases between the two germline ends. CDR3: CASIPPNRDRGAFF. The CDR3 nucleotides read TGTGCCAGCATTCCCCCCAACAGGGACCGGGGAGCTTTCTTT.

This clone was seen a handful of times. The gene calls are TRBV7-2 and TRBJ1-2; a possible D gene is TRBD1 (5 bases). Germline V lookup: CDR1 SGHTA, CDR2 FQGNSA. The ends were cut back, 4 bases at V and 2 bases at J, with 8 bases in the middle. The CDR3 is 13 amino acids. The DNA for the CDR3 is TGTGCCAGCAGCTCGACAGAGAACTATGGCTACACCTTC. Translating gives CASSSTENYGYTF.

The chain is built from TRBV28 and TRBJ2-2; D may be TRBD2 (6 bases). Per the germline V gene, CDR1 is MDHEN and CDR2 is SYDVKM. V dropped 3 bases and J dropped 3 bases, with 14 bases sitting between them. The CDR3 is made up of 16 amino acids. The CDR3 reads CASSFPGRGYTGELFF. The CDR3 coding sequence is TGTGCCAGCAGTTTTCCGGGGCGGGGTTACACCGGGGAGCTGTTTTTT.

The CDR3 DNA sequence: TGTGCCAGCAGCTTACGTCGCGGAAACACTGAAGCTTTCTTT. It specifies CASSLRRGNTEAFF. The chain uses TRBV7-2 and TRBJ1-1; no reliable D call. This CDR3 is 14 amino acids long. Trimming removed 2 bases from V and 2 bases from J, with 9 bases in between. Germline V CDR1 and CDR2: SGHTA, FQGNSA.

This chain joins TRBV5-4 and TRBJ2-1; D is perhaps TRBD1 (6 bases). Germline-derived CDR1 and CDR2 are SGHNT and YYREEE (reference sequence). This CDR3 has 16 amino acids. V was trimmed by 4 bases and J by 6 bases, leaving 20 bases between them. In nucleotides, the CDR3 is TGTGCCAGCAGCCCGGAGGTTACAGGGTTTAGCAATGAGCAGTTCTTC. Its protein is CASSPEVTGFSNEQFF.

This clone was recorded once. Here the CDR3 reads CASSYVPGGLNTEAFF. The CDR3 nucleotides are TGTGCCAGCAGTTACGTTCCAGGGGGCCTTAACACTGAAGCTTTCTTT. The V gene is TRBV6-2 or TRBV6-3, the J gene TRBJ1-1; 8 nucleotides align to TRBD1. Germline V CDR1 and CDR2: MNHEY, SVGEGT. The CDR3 consists of 16 residues. Trimming took 2 bases from V and 2 from J; bases not matched to a gene: 7.

The chain couples TRBV30 to TRBJ2-2; D may be TRBD2 (5 bases). Between the trimmed V and J ends, which lost 0 bases and 7 bases, there was a span of 12 bases. The CDR3 covers 14 residues. Germline V gene sequence: CDR1 GTSNPN, CDR2 SVGIG (reference sequence). This CDR3 reads CAWSVLRAGGELFF. Here the CDR3 DNA reads TGTGCCTGGAGTGTACTCCGCGCGGGCGGGGAGCTGTTTTTT.

A remark on this clone: One junction end disagrees with the germline gene, perhaps due to a read error. CDR3 region: CASSWRGGQQTQYF. The DNA for the CDR3 is TGTGCCAGCAGTTGGCGGGGGGGCCAACAGACCCAGTACTTC. V gene TRBV6-5 combines with J gene TRBJ2-5; 9 nucleotides agree with TRBD2. Looked up from germline, CDR1 is MNHEY and CDR2 is SVGAGI. The CDR3 consists of 14 residues.

The rearrangement uses TRBV5-4 and TRBJ2-1; D ambiguous. The CDR3 sequence is 15 residues long. V gave up 6 bases and J gave up 5 bases, with 18 bases separating them. Germline CDR1 SGHNT, CDR2 YYREEE (reference sequence). The CDR3 DNA sequence: TGTGCCAGCACCAACGGCCCACGGGCCCACAATGAGCAGTTCTTC. Its protein product is CASTNGPRAHNEQFF.

The rearrangement joins TRBV20-1 to TRBJ2-3; unclear D gene. The germline CDR1 and CDR2 sequences are DFQATT and SNEGSKA (reference sequence). V lost 3 bases, J lost 6 bases, and 25 bases lay in between. This CDR3 region has 17 residues. The CDR3 DNA reads TGCAGTGCTAGTCTCCTGCTCCGGGCCTACCGACGGGATACGCAGTATTTT. Translated: CSASLLLRAYRRDTQYF.

A note on this clone: This sample includes further DNA sequences coding for the same CDR3. The V call is TRBV6-5, the J call TRBJ1-2; the match to TRBD1 covers 7 bases. The CDR3 totals 12 residues. Germline V lookup: CDR1 MNHEY, CDR2 SVGAGI. The V and J ends lost 6 bases and 7 bases, in that order; junction bases with no gene match: 5. CDR3 in DNA: TGTGCCAGCAGCTCCCGACAGGGTGGCTACACCTTC. Translated, it gives CASSSRQGGYTF.

This chain connects TRBV5-1 to TRBJ1-6, with D tentatively TRBD1 (6 bases). CDR3 length: 14 amino acids. Trimming took 0 bases from V and 11 from J, leaving 12 bases between them. The germline gives CDR1 SGHRS, CDR2 YFSETQ. The CDR3, as DNA: TGCGCCAGCAGCTTGGACGGGACACCCCCACCCCTCCACTTT. Its translation is CASSLDGTPPPLHF.

The chain uses TRBV7-2 and TRBJ1-3; weak D call: TRBD1 (6 bases). The CDR3 consists of 17 residues. V was trimmed by 2 bases and J by 0 bases, leaving 14 bases between them. The germline CDR1 and CDR2 sequences are SGHTA and FQGNSA. CDR3 in amino acids: CASSLNRDKGSGNTIYF. The DNA of the CDR3 is TGTGCCAGCAGCTTAAACCGGGACAAGGGCTCTGGAAACACCATATATTTT. The variable domain in full, with the rest retrieved from reference TRBV7-2 and TRBJ1-3, is GAGVSQSPSNKVTEKGKDVELRCDPISGHTALYWYRQSLGQGLEFLIYFQGNSAPDKSGLPSDRFSAERTGGSVSTLTIQRTQQEDSAVYLCASSLNRDKGSGNTIYFGEGSWLTVV.

The chain couples TRBV19 to TRBJ1-6; D call uncertain. The CDR3 length is 15 residues. From germline, CDR1 is LNHDA and CDR2 SQIVND (reference sequence). Deletions cut 5 bases from V and 7 bases from J, with 15 bases between. The CDR3 nucleotides are TGTGCCAGTAGTGAAATGGAGGGCACCAATTCACCCCTCCACTTT. Its protein is CASSEMEGTNSPLHF.

The chain carries TRBV16 and TRBJ2-3, with 10 positions matching TRBD1. V lost 1 base, J lost 4 bases, and 11 bases stayed unmatched. Germline CDR1 and CDR2: KGHSY and FQNENV. The CDR3 has 18 amino acids. CDR3 residues: CASSQWIPGQGSPDTQYF. The CDR3 nucleotides read TGTGCCAGCAGCCAATGGATACCGGGACAGGGGTCCCCAGATACGCAGTATTTT.

This chain uses TRBV3-1 (or the pseudogene TRBV3-2) with TRBJ2-5, with 12 bases matching TRBD2. The germline CDR1 and CDR2 sequences are LGHDT and YNNKEL (reference sequence). J was trimmed by 6 bases and V by 2 bases; bases with no gene match: 7. CDR3 size: 16 residues. Here the CDR3 DNA reads TGTGCCAGCAGCCAACTTGCTAGCGGGGGGGCGCAGACCCAGTACTTC. Encoded protein: CASSQLASGGAQTQYF.

V gene TRBV21-1 combines with J gene TRBJ2-7. TRBV21-1 is shown as a pseudogene. There are 15 residues in the CDR3. CDR3 in amino acids: CASSKVSSLLYEQYF. CDR3 DNA sequence: TGTGCCAGCAGCAAAGTCTCCAGCCTCCTCTACGAGCAGTACTTC.

The chain recombines TRBV4-1 with TRBJ1-2; D is ambiguous. CDR1 is MGHRA and CDR2 is YSYEKL in the germline V gene. The V end lost 0 bases, the J end lost 4 bases, and 15 bases lay between the germline ends. The CDR3 is 16 residues long. The CDR3 DNA reads TGCGCCAGCAGCCAAGATGAGACGGCACCTATCTATGGCTACACCTTC. This encodes CASSQDETAPIYGYTF.

The chain is built from TRBV5-1 and TRBJ1-1, with D perhaps TRBD1 (6 bases). V lost 4 bases to trimming and J lost 8 bases, with 21 bases between them. CDR1 is SGHRS, CDR2 YFSETQ, per germline. This CDR3 spans 15 amino acids. This CDR3 reads CASSAQGPHQEEAFF. The CDR3, as DNA: TGCGCCAGCAGCGCCCAGGGGCCCCATCAGGAGGAAGCTTTCTTT.

The J gene is TRBJ2-2, the V gene TRBV7-3; the D gene is possibly TRBD2 (5 bases). Per the germline V gene, CDR1 is SGHTA and CDR2 is FQGTGA. The CDR3 loop spans 15 amino acids. The V and J ends lost 5 bases and 0 bases respectively, with 10 bases between them. CDR3 sequence reads: CASSTGLANTGELFF. The CDR3 nucleotides are TGTGCCAGCAGCACCGGACTCGCGAACACCGGGGAGCTGTTTTTT.

The chain joins TRBV19 to TRBJ1-1, with TRBD1 identical over 7 bases. With V trimmed by 6 bases and J by 5 bases, 6 bases remained unmatched. Germline values: CDR1 LNHDA, CDR2 SQIVND (reference sequence). The CDR3 loop spans 13 amino acids. The CDR3 is CASRTGIDTEAFF. CDR3 sequence (DNA): TGTGCCAGTAGGACAGGGATTGATACTGAAGCTTTCTTT. The whole variable domain, filled in from reference TRBV19 and TRBJ1-1, reads DGGITQSPKYLFRKEGQNVTLSCEQNLNHDAMYWYRQDPGQGLRLIYYSQIVNDFQKGDIAEGYSVSREKKESFPLTVTSAQKNPTAFYLCASRTGIDTEAFFGQGTRLTVV.